Given below is one TCR beta chain in context. How the authors handled the data: Researchers report that nucleated cell counts were estimated from reference gene primer amplification. This table comes from immunoSEQ multiplex PCR, and its TCRdb copy is limited to in-frame clones, with some not included. The DNA gave D and trimming, while V, J and clone size come from that table. The repertoire holds about 150,000 clones, with around 87% as singletons. The sample is drawn from a study of blood T cell repertoires in COVID-19. Study-wide background: There were acute and convalescent COVID-19 samples, and they came from the United States, Italy and Spain. From T cells, B-cell-depleted T cells, or PBMCs came the material, which was cDNA or gDNA.

Trimming pared 3 bases from V and 4 bases from J, leaving 14 bases between. CDR1 and CDR2 from the germline V gene are SGHRS and YFSETQ. The CDR3 runs 15 residues. The receptor's source is a man between 50 and 59 years old with active COVID-19. The gene calls are TRBV5-1 and TRBJ1-3; D may be TRBD1 (5 bases). Sequenced sample: peripheral blood. CDR3 residues: CASSSTGSSGNTIYF. The CDR3 coding sequence is TGCGCCAGCAGCTCTACAGGAAGCTCCGGAAACACCATATATTTT.